The 4 T cell receptor beta chains in this list originate from one sample, sequenced in a study of PD-L1 blockade in urothelial cancer. Repertoires were generated with immunoSEQ multiplex PCR, while TCRdb's copy carries only in-frame clones and drops some. Here the sample spans about 45,000 clones, around 80% being singletons. Time point specified: peripheral blood 6 weeks after treatment start. The material sequenced was PBMCs, taken around atezolizumab (anti-PD-L1) treatment. These receptors all come from a man aged 60 to 75 with urothelial cancer.

The gene calls are TRBV6-5 and TRBJ2-1; the match to TRBD2 covers 7 bases. Germline CDR1 MNHEY, CDR2 SVGAGI. The CDR3 length is 16 residues. Trimming at V came to 0 bases and at J to 9 bases, leaving 11 bases not matched to a gene. This CDR3 reads CASSYSGTGGGGEQFF. The CDR3 DNA reads TGTGCCAGCAGTTACTCAGGGACTGGAGGCGGGGGTGAGCAGTTCTTC.

The genes are TRBV27 and TRBJ2-7; D is ambiguous. Trimming removed 5 bases from V and 6 bases from J, with 17 bases in between. Per the germline V gene, CDR1 is MNHEY and CDR2 is SMNVEV (reference sequence). This CDR3 has 14 amino acids. CDR3 region: CASSPLIVTGEQYF. The CDR3 bases are TGTGCCAGCAGTCCCTTGATTGTGACGGGCGAGCAGTACTTC.

The chain employs TRBV27 and TRBJ2-1; D not certain. The CDR3 is 12 residues long. V was pared by 6 bases and J by 9 bases, with 12 bases between. Per germline, CDR1 MNHEY and CDR2 SMNVEV (reference sequence). In DNA form, the CDR3 reads TGTGCCAGCAGCTCCTCCGGTGGTGAGCAGTTCTTC. It codes for CASSSSGGEQFF.

V usage is TRBV5-1 and J usage is TRBJ1-2; D may be TRBD1 (5 bases). V shed 0 bases and J shed 7 bases, with 16 bases lying between them. The CDR3 is 15 residues long. CDR1 is SGHRS, CDR2 YFSETQ, per germline. The CDR3 bases are TGCGCCAGCAGCTTGGCCGTAGGAGGGCAGGGTGGCTACACCTTC. This sequence encodes CASSLAVGGQGGYTF.